This TCR beta chain was captured in a study of tumor and adjacent non-tumor tissue in lung cancer. About the study: Aged about 31 to 85 years, patients included more than nine men and 4 or 5 women with stage I to III disease.

No cell sorting was done before RNA was extracted from the tissue. Distant lung tissue was collected more than 3 cm away from the tumor edge. The ends lost 5 bases at V and 8 bases at J; junction bases unmatched: 15. Germline V lookup: CDR1 DFQATT, CDR2 SNEGSKA (reference sequence). The CDR3 spans 15 residues. Study-wide findings and caveats: Tumor TCR diversity, when higher, was linked to shorter survival. Normal lung showed higher cumulative top 100 clone frequency than tumor.

Concerning this clonotype itself: Its antigen remains unidentified.

A modified ARM-PCR protocol with three rounds of nested PCR amplified TCRbeta. In TCRdb, the multiplex PCR reads were re-called with MiXCR into one record per CDR3 protein. The table includes 90,000 to 100,000 distinct CDR3 sequences, 80% detected once. The V gene is TRBV20-1, the J gene TRBJ2-1; 7 nucleotides match TRBD2. Sequenced sample: distant non-tumor lung tissue. The clonotype comes from a man in his 60s with small cell lung cancer. The CDR3 DNA reads as TGCAGTGCTCGACCCTGGACCAGCGGGATAGATGAGCAGTTCTTC. Its translation is CSARPWTSGIDEQFF.